These 27 T cell receptor beta chains share one sample of origin, sequenced in a study of Graves' ophthalmopathy and Graves' hyperthyroidism. For repertoire sequencing, the TCR beta CDR3 regions were amplified from RNA transcripts. First-round RT-PCR with HTBI primers preceded a second-round multiplex PCR. MiXCR was run by TCRdb on the multiplex PCR reads, yielding one entry per CDR3 protein. Altogether over 650,000 distinct CDR3 sequences are present, about 38% being singletons, with the ten largest covering around 3.3%. The sample was peripheral blood. The source is an adult man with Graves' ophthalmopathy.

The gene calls are TRBV29-1 and TRBJ2-2; the D gene is possibly TRBD1 (6 bases). Trimming took 7 bases from V and 2 from J, leaving 14 bases between them. Germline CDR1 is SQVTM and CDR2 is ANQGSEA. The CDR3 is 14 amino acids. The DNA for the CDR3 is TGCAGCGGACGAGGGGGTGGAAACACCGGGGAGCTGTTTTTT. Translated: CSGRGGGNTGELFF.

The chain couples TRBV12-3 or TRBV12-4 to TRBJ2-2; 10 nucleotides agree with TRBD2. This CDR3 region has 19 residues. The V gene end was trimmed by 6 bases and the J gene end by 0 bases; junction bases not matched to a gene: 13. The DNA of the CDR3 is TGTGCCAGCAGGGGGGGGGGACTAGCGCCGACCTCGAACACCGGGGAGCTGTTTTTT. It is translated as CASRGGGLAPTSNTGELFF.

The rearrangement joins TRBV7-9 to TRBJ2-5; 7 positions match TRBD2. The end of the DNA fits TRBJ2-1 better, so the J call may be wrong. The V gene's germline CDR1 is SEHNR and CDR2 FQNEAQ (reference sequence). This CDR3 has 14 residues. The CDR3: CASSLLELAHEQFF. The CDR3 bases are TGTGCCAGCAGCCTCCTCGAACTAGCGCATGAGCAGTTCTTC.

There are a few counts of this clonotype. V gene TRBV19 combines with J gene TRBJ1-1; no clear D. The V and J ends lost 4 bases and 2 bases respectively, with 11 bases between them. Germline CDR1 and CDR2: LNHDA and SQIVND (reference sequence). The CDR3 contains 14 residues. CDR3 nucleotides: TGTGCCAGTAGTACTGGTGACGCTAACACTGAAGCTTTCTTT. This gives the protein CASSTGDANTEAFF.

The chain links TRBV7-2 to TRBJ2-7; tentatively, D is TRBD1 (5 bases). Germline values: CDR1 SGHTA, CDR2 FQGNSA. CDR3 length: 15 residues. Trimming left V 11 bases short and J 0 bases short, with 20 bases between. CDR3 loop: CAWSGHRQSSYEQYF. The CDR3 DNA follows: TGTGCCTGGAGTGGGCATCGACAGAGCTCCTACGAGCAGTACTTC.

This clonotype showed up many times. The chain recombines TRBV6-6 with TRBJ1-1; tentative D call: TRBD1 (6 bases). Trimming removed 7 bases at V and 5 bases at J, with 14 bases between. Germline CDR1 MNHNY, CDR2 SVGAGI (reference sequence). The CDR3 extends over 13 amino acids. In DNA, the CDR3 is TGTGCCAGCAAGACAGCAGGGGAGACTGAAGCTTTCTTT. Amino acids: CASKTAGETEAFF.

This clonotype was recorded many times. The chain uses TRBV20-1 and TRBJ2-2; D possibly matches TRBD1 or TRBD2 (5 bases each). The CDR3 has 15 amino acids. The germline gives CDR1 DFQATT, CDR2 SNEGSKA (reference sequence). Deletions cut 1 base from V and 3 bases from J, with 12 bases between. The CDR3 region has the DNA TGCAGTGCTAGAGGAGGGACCACTGACACCGGGGAGCTGTTTTTT. This encodes CSARGGTTDTGELFF.

This clonotype occurred many times. The V call is TRBV19, the J call TRBJ2-2; TRBD1 aligns across 10 bases. CDR1 LNHDA and CDR2 SQIVND come from the germline V gene (reference sequence). CDR3 length: 16 residues. Trimming cost V 5 bases and J 5 bases; bases outside gene matches: 8. The CDR3 reads CASSPRTGGRTGELFF. CDR3 bases: TGTGCCAGTAGTCCACGGACAGGGGGAAGAACCGGGGAGCTGTTTTTT.

The CDR3 nucleotides are TGTGCCAGCAGCTTAGGCGGTCCTCGGGAGACCCAGCATTTT. Protein sequence: CASSLGGPRETQHF. This chain uses TRBV7-3 with TRBJ1-5; no definite D call. Germline assignment: CDR1 SGHTA and CDR2 FQGTGA. This CDR3 is built from 14 residues. V was pared by 2 bases and J by 11 bases, with 16 bases between.

This clonotype was observed a handful of times. At one boundary the junction diverges from the germline segment, which might be a read error. The chain joins TRBV10-2 to TRBJ1-6; D is unresolved. Germline V lookup: CDR1 WSHSY, CDR2 SAAADI. The CDR3 is made up of 14 amino acids. The CDR3 reads CASGLGPYNSPLHF. The CDR3 DNA sequence: TGTGCCAGCGGACTCGGGCCCTATAATTCACCCCTCCACTTT.

This clonotype has a count of ten or more. The rearrangement uses TRBV19 and TRBJ1-3, with TRBD1 matching over 11 bases. The germline CDR1 and CDR2 sequences are LNHDA and SQIVND (reference sequence). The junction had 7 bases not matched to a gene; V was cut back by 6 bases and J by 0 bases. The length of the CDR3 is 17 residues. The DNA for the CDR3 is TGTGCCAGTAGCCTTCTGGGACAGGGGGTCTCTGGAAACACCATATATTTT. Protein product: CASSLLGQGVSGNTIYF.

J is TRBJ2-2 and V is TRBV19; 10 bases are a match to TRBD1. This CDR3 contains 18 residues. V trimming: 7 bases; J trimming: 1 base; junction bases outside the gene matches: 12. The germline CDR1 and CDR2 sequences are LNHDA and SQIVND (reference sequence). CDR3: CASTRPGTGVVNTGELFF. The DNA for the CDR3 is TGTGCCAGTACCCGACCCGGGACAGGGGTGGTGAACACCGGGGAGCTGTTTTTT.

This clonotype was detected many times. The chain employs TRBV2 and TRBJ1-6; no reliable D call. Trimming cost V 5 bases and J 7 bases, with 12 bases left between them. Germline assignment: CDR1 SNHLY and CDR2 FYNNEI. The CDR3 totals 14 residues. Written as DNA, the CDR3 is TGTGCCAGCAGTTCCGGGGTCCTAAATTCACCCCTCCACTTT. This sequence encodes CASSSGVLNSPLHF.

This clonotype showed up just a few times. This sequence joins TRBV7-9 and TRBJ1-3; possibly TRBD1 for D (5 bases). V lost 5 bases and J lost 8, with 19 bases in between. The CDR3 has 15 residues. The germline gives CDR1 SEHNR, CDR2 FQNEAQ (reference sequence). CDR3 protein: CASSQELAGWDTIYF. The CDR3 DNA reads TGTGCCAGCAGCCAAGAATTGGCAGGGTGGGACACCATATATTTT.

The chain couples TRBV10-3 to TRBJ2-7, with 11 bases that match TRBD2. The DNA end lines up better with TRBJ2-1; the J call may be wrong. The CDR3 sequence is 15 residues long. The germline gives CDR1 ENHRY, CDR2 SYGVKD. The chain's CDR3 is CAISRLAGSDNEQFF. As DNA, the CDR3 is TGTGCCATCAGCCGACTAGCGGGAAGCGACAATGAGCAGTTCTTC.

The gene calls are TRBV10-3 and TRBJ2-3, with a tentative D call TRBD2 (6 bases). Per the germline V gene, CDR1 is ENHRY and CDR2 is SYGVKD. Trimming took off 2 bases at V and 4 bases at J, with 16 bases between the two ends. The CDR3 contains 16 residues. CDR3 nucleotide sequence: TGTGCCATCAGTGAGACACCGGGACTGGGGTCAGATACGCAGTATTTT. This codes for CAISETPGLGSDTQYF.

The rearrangement uses TRBV29-1 and TRBJ2-5; 12 nucleotides match TRBD1. Germline assignment: CDR1 SQVTM and CDR2 ANQGSEA. This CDR3 is 13 amino acids long. V trimming: 6 bases; J trimming: 3 bases; junction bases outside the gene matches: 2. The CDR3 here is CSVGQGAEETQYF. CDR3 bases: TGCAGCGTGGGACAGGGGGCTGAAGAGACCCAGTACTTC.

The J gene is TRBJ1-1, the V gene TRBV19, with unresolved D. The V gene's germline CDR1 is LNHDA and CDR2 SQIVND (reference sequence). There are 13 residues in the CDR3. V lost 5 bases, J lost 3 bases, and 10 bases lay in between. In DNA, the CDR3 is TGTGCCAGTAGTGTACAGTGGGACACTGAAGCTTTCTTT. Translation gives CASSVQWDTEAFF. The full variable domain, in which reference TRBV19 and TRBJ1-1 provide the parts outside the CDR3, is DGGITQSPKYLFRKEGQNVTLSCEQNLNHDAMYWYRQDPGQGLRLIYYSQIVNDFQKGDIAEGYSVSREKKESFPLTVTSAQKNPTAFYLCASSVQWDTEAFFGQGTRLTVV.

The V call is TRBV27, the J call TRBJ1-1; maybe TRBD1 (5 bases). The V end was cut by 8 bases, the J end by 11 bases, with 12 bases between. CDR3 size: 10 residues. The V gene's germline CDR1 is MNHEY and CDR2 SMNVEV (reference sequence). CDR3 sequence: CASGASTAFF. CDR3 in DNA: TGTGCCAGCGGGGCTTCGACGGCTTTCTTT.

This chain links TRBV2 with TRBJ2-5; 11 bases fit TRBD2. Germline CDR1 reads SNHLY; CDR2 reads FYNNEI. The CDR3 spans 16 residues. Trimming at V came to 1 base and at J to 2 bases, leaving 3 bases not matched to a gene. DNA for the CDR3: TGTGCCAGCAGTGAAGAGGCTAGCGGGGGGCAAGAGACCCAGTACTTC. Translating it yields CASSEEASGGQETQYF.

Regarding this clonotype: A much larger clone lies a single base off, so this may be a read error. The chain couples TRBV20-1 to TRBJ1-2; TRBD1 might be the D (5 bases). CDR3 length: 13 residues. CDR1 is DFQATT and CDR2 is SNEGSKA in the germline V gene (reference sequence). The CDR3 DNA reads as TGCAGTGCTAGAGTCGACAGTAACTATGGCCACACCTTC. It codes for CSARVDSNYGHTF.

The V and J genes are TRBV19 and TRBJ1-2, with TRBD1 matching 9 bases. There are 14 residues in the CDR3. With 4 bases clipped from V and 6 bases from J, the junction kept 6 bases outside the gene matches. Germline values: CDR1 LNHDA, CDR2 SQIVND (reference sequence). The CDR3 nucleotides are TGTGCCAGTAGTACCGGGGGACAGGGACATGGCTACACCTTC. Its translation: CASSTGGQGHGYTF.

The chain employs TRBV30 and TRBJ2-5, with 15 positions matching TRBD2. The CDR3 spans 16 residues. CDR1 is GTSNPN and CDR2 is SVGIG in the germline V gene (reference sequence). V lost 0 bases, J lost 4 bases, and 3 bases stayed unmatched. CDR3 residues: CAWSVGGLAGGETQYF. CDR3 DNA sequence: TGTGCCTGGAGTGTCGGGGGACTAGCGGGAGGAGAGACCCAGTACTTC.

V and J are TRBV5-1 and TRBJ1-1; a possible D gene is TRBD1 (5 bases). The V and J ends lost 1 base and 7 bases respectively, with 11 bases between them. Germline V CDR1 and CDR2: SGHRS, YFSETQ. This CDR3 is 13 amino acids long. The CDR3 DNA reads as TGCGCCAGCAGCTTGACAGGCGTTAATGAAGCTTTCTTT. This codes for CASSLTGVNEAFF.

A remark on this clonotype: At one end the junction does not follow the germline gene, possibly because of a read error. The chain links TRBV4-1 to TRBJ1-3; possible D gene TRBD1, 6 bases. This CDR3 is 17 amino acids long. Per the germline V gene, CDR1 is MGHRA and CDR2 is YSYEKL. CDR3 bases: TGCGCCAGCAGCCAGGGGGCCGGGACTGAAGCTGGAAACACCACATATTTT. The encoded protein is CASSQGAGTEAGNTTYF.

J is TRBJ1-4 and V is TRBV6-5, with a tentative D call TRBD1 (5 bases). Per the germline V gene, CDR1 is MNHEY and CDR2 is SVGAGI. With 1 base removed from V and 3 bases from J, the gap between germline ends came to 9 bases. The CDR3 totals 15 residues. Here the CDR3 reads CASSYWGTANEKLFF. CDR3 DNA sequence: TGTGCCAGCAGTTACTGGGGGACGGCTAATGAAAAACTGTTTTTT.

V gene TRBV6-6 combines with J gene TRBJ2-5; 11 positions match TRBD2. V was clipped by 6 bases and J by 4 bases; unmatched bases: 7. Germline CDR1 reads MNHNY; CDR2 reads SVGAGI (reference sequence). The CDR3 consists of 15 residues. As DNA, the CDR3 is TGTGCCAGCAGCCTACTAGCGGGAGATGCAGAGACCCAGTACTTC. It specifies CASSLLAGDAETQYF.